The text below deals with one T cell receptor beta chain. These data belong to a study of T cells in Graves' hyperthyroidism and ophthalmopathy. RNA transcripts were the template for amplifying TCR beta CDR3 regions. Carried out on the TCR CDR3, a first-round RT-PCR used the HTBI primer set. TCRdb fed the multiplex PCR reads into MiXCR, producing one record per CDR3 protein. The sample has approximately 870,000 distinct CDR3 sequences, approximately 40% seen once. CDR1 is SGHDT, CDR2 YYEEEE, per germline. The CDR3 spans 12 residues. Trimming took 1 base from V and 7 from J, leaving 9 bases between them.

This clonotype was obtained from a man in his late teens or twenties with Graves' hyperthyroidism. The chain recombines TRBV5-6 with TRBJ2-7, with D unclear. What was sequenced was blood. In nucleotides, the CDR3 is TGTGCCAGCAGCTTGAGAAATGGGGAGCAGTACTTC. Protein: CASSLRNGEQYF.